This T cell receptor beta chain originates from a study of shared clonotypes between healthy human individuals. Study-level findings and limits: When naive CD4 clonotypes were compared across a few donors, 4% to 6.5% were shared.

Each cell subset's genomic DNA was divided evenly among several immunoSEQ plates. Generated by immunoSEQ multiplex PCR, the TCRdb table keeps only in-frame clones and is missing some. The repertoire includes a few million clones, approximately 94% of them detected once, and roughly 0.13% sits in the top ten. Free of recent acute infections or vaccinations, the donors were healthy HIV-negative adults. Splitting the CD4+ cells yielded a CD45RA+ naive subset and a CD45RA-negative memory subset. Concerning this clone: The target antigen is unknown.

This TCR was recovered from a young man in good health. The sequenced sample was naive CD4+ T cells sorted from blood. Subset denoted: CD45RA+ positively selected.

The CDR3: CAWRGSGYYGYTF. In DNA, the CDR3 is TGTGCCTGGAGGGGCTCAGGGTACTATGGCTACACCTTC. V and J are TRBV30 and TRBJ1-2; possibly TRBD1 for D (5 bases). Per the germline V gene, CDR1 is GTSNPN and CDR2 is SVGIG (reference sequence). The CDR3 has 13 amino acids. The V end lost 3 bases, the J end lost 3 bases, and 11 bases lay between the germline ends.